The TCR beta chain under discussion was sequenced for a study of vaccination and CD4 T cells after COVID-19. Noted treatment: approximately nine-day PBMC culture with coronavirus spike peptide pools or control peptides (ViraFEST assay). Note on this clonotype: The antigen is undetermined.

Sequencing of DNA taken from cultured CD4+ T cells relied on the Oncomine TCR Beta short-read assay. Via MiXCR, TCRdb re-called the PCR reads, giving one row per CDR3 protein. The sample holds about 18,000 distinct CDR3 sequences, 65% to 80% seen once. This CDR3 comprises 14 residues. Trimming removed 3 bases from V and 10 bases from J, with 13 bases in between. Germline V gene sequence: CDR1 SGHTA, CDR2 FQGNSA. The source of this sequence is a human donor who had recovered from COVID-19. The chain links TRBV7-2 to TRBJ1-6, with D maybe TRBD1 (5 bases). Sequencing was performed on CD4+ T cells from blood, cultured in vitro. The CDR3 region is CASSLGGRLSPLHF. In DNA, the CDR3 is TGTGCCAGCAGCTTGGGGGGACGGCTCTCACCCCTCCACTTT.